Listed below are T cell receptor beta chains from one sample, sequenced in a study of CXCR3-negative and CXCR3-positive naive CD8 T cells. For each CDR3 protein, TCRdb gives one entry from its re-call of the 5' RACE reads, without DNA. This sample's table has about 48,000 distinct CDR3 sequences. The source material was memory CD8+ T cells from blood. Receptors originate from a human donor in good health. Some clones in this sample may be carry-over from other donors' samples. Each CDR3 is given with its conserved first and last residue. The size entry is marked missing in some rows and otherwise reads once, few, many or a size class.

v_call	clone_size	j_call	cdr3_aa
TRBV12-3/TRBV12-4	-	TRBJ1-1	CASSPNLAGDGWYTEAFF
TRBV7-9	-	TRBJ2-1	CASTYGGNEQFF
TRBV21-1	-	TRBJ2-5	CASPKQRIRRETQYF
TRBV5-1	-	TRBJ1-1	CASGSSGDTEAFF
TRBV6-4	-	TRBJ2-3	CASSGSGTDTQYF
TRBV7-3	-	TRBJ2-5	CASSNGGGRETQYF
TRBV6-5	-	TRBJ2-3	CASSPNTDTQYF
TRBV7-2	-	TRBJ2-7	CASRRADSYEQYF
TRBV10-3	-	TRBJ2-7	CAIGTNTYEQYF
TRBV4-2	medium-sized	TRBJ2-3	CASSQERGGPDTQYF
TRBV28	-	TRBJ2-7	CASSGTGIFYEQYF
TRBV6-2/TRBV6-3	-	TRBJ2-3	CASSEETSGGGTDTQYF
TRBV7-9	-	TRBJ2-7	CASSPDLGLAAAYEQYF
TRBV7-9	-	TRBJ1-5	CASSSPGAQPQHF
TRBV29-1	-	TRBJ2-3	CSVEEAPGQGAPGSTDTQYF
TRBV27	-	TRBJ2-7	CASSARDFLYEQYF
TRBV6-2/TRBV6-3	-	TRBJ2-2	CASSPTGENTGELFF
TRBV28	-	TRBJ2-2	CASSLIPTGELFF
TRBV4-2	-	TRBJ1-3	CASSQEMTGAGNTIYF
TRBV15	-	TRBJ2-1	CATSTSPTSGRLFNEQFF
TRBV29-1	-	TRBJ2-5	CSVEREVPYQETQYF
TRBV19	-	TRBJ1-1	CASSIGRQNTEAFF
TRBV4-3	-	TRBJ2-2	CASRRDLAGVGELFF
TRBV7-9	-	TRBJ2-3	CASSRNPSGDASTDTQYF
TRBV29-1	-	TRBJ2-7	CSVEGSGTGAYEQYF
TRBV15	-	TRBJ2-7	CATARGTDTTYEQYF
TRBV28	-	TRBJ2-1	CASKAGTGEQFF
TRBV29-1	-	TRBJ2-3	CSVENSPFSTDTQYF
TRBV5-1	-	TRBJ2-7	CASSVGLASSYEQYF
TRBV13	-	TRBJ1-4	CASSLGGSTEGNEKLFF
TRBV4-3	-	TRBJ2-7	CASSQDRTVTYEQYF
TRBV29-1	-	TRBJ2-1	CSVGTRHNEQFF
TRBV27	-	TRBJ1-2	CASSTLTNYGYTF
TRBV21-1	-	TRBJ1-2	CASSRMRAYGYTF
TRBV29-1	-	TRBJ2-7	CSARLGSYEQYF
TRBV20-1	-	TRBJ2-5	CSARVLGRGETQYF
TRBV29-1	-	TRBJ2-7	CSGLQGANFEQYF
TRBV28	-	TRBJ2-5	CASSSPRGRGLRETQYF
TRBV5-4	-	TRBJ2-7	CASSLGVPYEQYF
TRBV6-4	-	TRBJ2-1	CASSIKGNNEQFF
TRBV18	large	TRBJ2-4	CASSPNDRESGKNIQYF
TRBV29-1	-	TRBJ2-1	CSVEDGLGSYNEQFF
TRBV7-9	-	TRBJ1-6	CASSLLGSSYNSPLHF
TRBV29-1	-	TRBJ2-2	CSVFGQGTGELFF
TRBV20-1	-	TRBJ1-1	CSARSVTGVMNTEAFF
TRBV29-1	-	TRBJ2-1	CSVDIYNEQFF
TRBV4-3	-	TRBJ2-1	CASSQDTGLSYNEQFF
TRBV28	-	TRBJ1-5	CASSADPTTTGTGLAGEPQHF
TRBV7-8	-	TRBJ2-7	CASRRGLLRARDSYEQYF
TRBV28	-	TRBJ2-1	CASSWGQAGVEQFF
TRBV28	-	TRBJ2-1	CASSSSGSSYNEQFF
TRBV9	-	TRBJ1-1	CASSAEDRGQNTEAFF
TRBV2	-	TRBJ1-3	CASSEKGGNTIYF
TRBV4-2	-	TRBJ2-7	CASSSPGRAAYEQYF
TRBV6-1	-	TRBJ2-7	CASSDGWESSYEQYF
TRBV4-3	-	TRBJ1-1	CASSSSSGISGTEAFF
TRBV5-1	-	TRBJ2-1	CASSSGYSYEQFF
TRBV29-1	-	TRBJ1-1	CSVEEQGGTEAFF
TRBV7-9	-	TRBJ1-3	CASTDVGSGNTIYF